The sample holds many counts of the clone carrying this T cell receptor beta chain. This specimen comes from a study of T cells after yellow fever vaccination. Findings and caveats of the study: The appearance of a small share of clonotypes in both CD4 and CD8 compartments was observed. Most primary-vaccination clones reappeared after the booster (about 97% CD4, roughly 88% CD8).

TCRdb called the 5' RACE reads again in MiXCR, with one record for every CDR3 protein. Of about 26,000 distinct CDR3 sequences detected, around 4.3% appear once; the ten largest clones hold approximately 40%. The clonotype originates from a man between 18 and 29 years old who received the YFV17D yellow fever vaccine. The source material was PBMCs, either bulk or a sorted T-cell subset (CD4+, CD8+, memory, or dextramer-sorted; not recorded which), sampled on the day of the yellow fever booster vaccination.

The CDR3 loop reads CASSLGRDYGYTF. The DNA for the CDR3 is TGTGCCAGCAGTTTGGGGAGAGACTATGGCTACACCTTC. The chain employs TRBV12-3 or TRBV12-4 and TRBJ1-2; unclear D gene. CDR3 size: 13 residues. The V end was cut by 3 bases, the J end by 3 bases, with 8 bases between.